This TCR beta chain was sequenced in a study of OX40 agonist ivuxolimab in advanced cancers. As for the study more broadly: The costimulatory receptor OX40 (CD134) was targeted by ivuxolimab, a fully human IgG2 agonistic monoclonal antibody. In the dose-escalation cohort, over 65% of patients were male, and the mean age was around 60 years, with a range of roughly 20 to 79. Three dose-escalation patients achieved partial responses, one with hepatocellular carcinoma and two with cutaneous melanoma. Of the approximately 54 dose-escalation patients, hepatocellular carcinoma was present in around 20, melanoma in around 15, renal cell carcinoma in 9 and head and neck cancer in 9. Peripheral TCRbeta sequencing aimed to test whether ivuxolimab altered TCR sequence diversity and caused clonal T-cell expansion. Prior anti-PD-1, anti-PD-L1 or anti-CTLA-4 therapy was permitted, and checkpoint inhibitors had been received by roughly two fifths of dose-escalation patients. Intravenous ivuxolimab was administered to patients every 2 weeks at six dose levels: 0.01, 0.1, 0.3, 1.5, 3 and 10 mg/kg. The paper describes the monotherapy dose-escalation part (N ≈ 51 patients) of the phase I trial of ivuxolimab.

Findings and caveats that apply to the study as a whole: Low levels of normalized T-cell clonal expansion were also shown by some nonresponding patients. At doses of 0.1 to 3.0 mg/kg, clonal expansion of both CD4+ and CD8+ blood T cells was observed from baseline to week 6. The antigen specificity of the clonally expanded peripheral T cells was not determined. Partial responders in the 0.1-3.0 mg/kg groups had among the lowest normalized peripheral clonal expansion, especially among CD8+ T cells. After ivuxolimab, more expanded clones were found on average in CD8+ T cells than in CD4+ T cells.

The CDR3 holds 14 amino acids from the cysteine to the phenylalanine. The sequence is cut down to CDR3 DNA, 42 bases in frame from base 1. Sequences SGHAT (CDR1) and FQDESV (CDR2) are obtained from the germline V gene (reference sequence). V is cut by 6 bases and J by 0 bases, and the space between the germline ends is 11 bases. Comments on this clone: Its antigen target is currently unknown. The input lacks base qualities; no much larger clone sits a single base away.

The trial excluded patients who had a history of autoimmune disease or were on systemic immunosuppression. Peripheral blood for TCR sequencing was collected from all dose cohorts at baseline, on cycle 4 day 1, and on cycle 7 day 1. Samples came from an open-label, multicenter, first-in-human phase I dose-escalation trial of ivuxolimab. Adults with locally advanced or metastatic melanoma, renal cell, hepatocellular, or head and neck squamous cell carcinoma were enrolled in the trial. CD4+ and CD8+ T cells were sorted separately from peripheral blood before TCR sequencing. Genomic DNA was extracted from sorted cells for sequencing of the TCRbeta CDR3 region. The immunoSEQ Assay was used to sequence the TCRbeta CDR3 regions. TCRdb retrieved this table from immuneACCESS and kept in-frame rearrangements only. Not all clones are present; in checked studies, unresolved V genes account for under half, and no reason is known for the remainder. The sample yields about 91,000 clones; around 85% were counted once. The top ten constitute roughly 0.22% of the sample.

The chain is made from TRBV11-1 and TRBJ1-1; D gene: possibly TRBD1, on 5 matching bases. This TCR was sampled from an adult with an advanced solid tumor such as melanoma, head and neck, liver or kidney cancer. The specimen comprised CD4+ or CD8+ T cells sorted from blood, sampled in a trial of the OX40 agonist ivuxolimab. The DNA is as follows: TGTGCCAGCAGTCAGGACATATTGAACACTGAAGCTTTCTTT. Translation gives CASSQDILNTEAFF.